The sequence of this T cell receptor (beta chain) was determined in a study of CDR3 diversity in severe acne. After removal of 4 bases from V and 8 bases from J, the junction contained 5 bases not matched to a gene. The CDR3 runs to 14 residues. Germline CDR1 is SGDLS and CDR2 is YYNGEE. This clonotype was counted a few times. Each CDR3 protein is one row after TCRdb ran MiXCR on the PCR reads. The sample holds approximately 90,000 distinct CDR3 sequences, 49% seen once. Sequenced: blood. This TCR was sampled from a male donor with severe acne vulgaris. The chain employs TRBV9 and TRBJ1-4; 10 bases fit TRBD1. The CDR3 reads CASSLGTGDEKLFF. CDR3 in DNA: TGTGCCAGCAGCCTCGGGACAGGGGACGAAAAACTGTTTTTT.